This TCR beta chain was identified during a study of beta chain features in type 1 diabetes. Background on the study: The study found patients and healthy donors alike in age, gender and cell yields.

Broader study findings: VDJ junctions from type 1 diabetes patients carried fewer insertions and larger deletions.

Isolated RNA was reverse transcribed in full, so expressed TCRB transcripts were sequenced. Sequenced by immunoSEQ multiplex PCR; TCRdb stores in-frame clones only, minus some. This table holds about 140,000 clones, 9.7% found once. This CDR3 spans 14 amino acids. Germline V lookup: CDR1 LGHNA, CDR2 YNFKEQ. V was cut by 0 bases and J by 5 bases, with 10 bases left in between. On this clone itself: No antigen is known for it. Other DNA sequences in this specimen translate into the identical CDR3.

Sequences were obtained from central memory CD4+ T cells from blood. The chain joins TRBV4-2 to TRBJ2-5; maybe TRBD2 (6 bases). The sequence was collected from a woman aged 40 to 50 in good health. CDR3 loop: CASSQEGGRETQYF. CDR3 coding DNA: TGTGCCAGCAGCCAAGAGGGGGGAAGGGAGACCCAGTACTTC.